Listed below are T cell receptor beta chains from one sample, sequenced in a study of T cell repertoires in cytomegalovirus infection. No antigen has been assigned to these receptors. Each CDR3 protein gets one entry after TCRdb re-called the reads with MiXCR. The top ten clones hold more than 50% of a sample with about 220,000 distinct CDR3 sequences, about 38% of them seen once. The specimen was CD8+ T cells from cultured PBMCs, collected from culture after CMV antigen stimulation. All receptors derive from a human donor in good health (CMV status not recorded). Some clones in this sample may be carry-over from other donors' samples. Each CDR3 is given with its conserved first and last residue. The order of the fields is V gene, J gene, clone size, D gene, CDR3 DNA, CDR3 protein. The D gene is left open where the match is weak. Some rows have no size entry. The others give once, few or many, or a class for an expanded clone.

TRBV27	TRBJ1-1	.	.	TGTGCCAGCAGTTCCCGGACGGGCGGGTTGACGAGCACTGAAGCTTTCTTT	CASSSRTGGLTSTEAFF
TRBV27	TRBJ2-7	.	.	TGTGCCAGCAGTGCGGGACAAGCCTACGAGCAGTACTTC	CASSAGQAYEQYF
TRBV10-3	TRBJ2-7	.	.	TGTGCCATCAGTGAGTCCACGGGAGTGGACGAGCAGTACTTC	CAISESTGVDEQYF
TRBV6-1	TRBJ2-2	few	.	TGTGCTGGGGGGCGCGGGAGAGGTGGAGAGAACACCGGGGAGCTGTTTTTT	CAGGRGRGGENTGELFF
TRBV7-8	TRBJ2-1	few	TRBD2	TGTGCCAGCAGCCCACCCTCTAGCGGGGTTTACAATGAGCAGTTCTTC	CASSPPSSGVYNEQFF
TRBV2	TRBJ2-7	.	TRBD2	TGTGCCAGCAGTGATGGGACTAGCGGGGGGGCTGAGTACTTC	CASSDGTSGGAEYF
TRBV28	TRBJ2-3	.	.	TGTGCCAGCAGTTTATTAGCGGAGAGCACAGATACGCAGTATTTT	CASSLLAESTDTQYF
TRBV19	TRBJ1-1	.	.	TGTGCCAGTAGTTCGGGACCGCGCACTGAAGCTTTCTTT	CASSSGPRTEAFF
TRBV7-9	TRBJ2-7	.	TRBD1	TGTGCCATCGGGACAGGGAGCTCCTACGAGCAGTACTTC	CAIGTGSSYEQYF
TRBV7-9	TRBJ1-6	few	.	TGTGCCAGCAGCCCCCGGGACGGTGAGCGGATCCTCCACTTT	CASSPRDGERILHF
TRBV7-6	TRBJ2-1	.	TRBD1	TGTGCCAGCAGCCTGGGACCCGGGACAGGGGGCTTAGATGAGCAGTTCTTC	CASSLGPGTGGLDEQFF
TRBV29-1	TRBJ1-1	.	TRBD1	TGCAGCGGTGACAGGGGAGACACTGAAGCTTTCTTT	CSGDRGDTEAFF
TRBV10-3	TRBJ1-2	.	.	TGTGCCATCAGTGATCCGAGGGAGACAGCGGTCTATGGCTACACCTTC	CAISDPRETAVYGYTF
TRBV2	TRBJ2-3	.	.	TGTGCCAGCAAATCGGGGACTTACACAGATACGCAGTATTTT	CASKSGTYTDTQYF
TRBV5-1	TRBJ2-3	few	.	TGCGCCAGCAGCTTAAGAATCCTAGCAAACACAGATACGCAGTATTTT	CASSLRILANTDTQYF
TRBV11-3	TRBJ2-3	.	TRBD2	TGTGCCAGCAGCCCTAGCGGGAGAACAGATACGCAGTATTTT	CASSPSGRTDTQYF
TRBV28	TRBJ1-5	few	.	TGTGCCAGCAGTCCCCAATATAGCAATCAGCCCCAGCATTTT	CASSPQYSNQPQHF
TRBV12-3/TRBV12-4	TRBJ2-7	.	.	TGTGCCAGCAGCATAGGACCCACAGGGTCAACAAACGAGCAGTACTTC	CASSIGPTGSTNEQYF
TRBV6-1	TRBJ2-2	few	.	TGTGCCAGCAGTGAAAGCGTGGGGATCGCCGGGGAGCTGTTTTTT	CASSESVGIAGELFF
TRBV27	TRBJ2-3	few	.	TGTGCCAGCAGTCCCTTCGGGGATTGGGATACGCAGTATTTT	CASSPFGDWDTQYF
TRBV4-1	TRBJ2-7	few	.	TGCGCCAGCAGCCAAGACCCAGACAGCCTAATTTCCTACGAGCAGTACTTC	CASSQDPDSLISYEQYF
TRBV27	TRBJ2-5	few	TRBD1	TGTCCGGGACAGAGGCCCCGTAGCTTGCACTTC	CPGQRPRSLHF
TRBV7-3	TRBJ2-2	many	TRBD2	TGTGCCAGCAGCTTTTCTGGGACTAGCGGCACCGGGGAGCTGTTTTTT	CASSFSGTSGTGELFF
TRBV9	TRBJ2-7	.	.	TGTGCCAGCAGCGTGACTAGTCTCTCCTACGAGCAGTACTTC	CASSVTSLSYEQYF
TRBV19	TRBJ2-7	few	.	TGTGCCAGTAGTATAGAGGGGACAAGTTCCTACGAGCAGTACTTC	CASSIEGTSSYEQYF
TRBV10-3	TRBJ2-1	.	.	TGTGCCATCAGTGAGCCCCGGGAAGGTGAGCAGTTCTTC	CAISEPREGEQFF
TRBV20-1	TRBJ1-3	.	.	TGCAGTGCTAGTAACGGTTTCTCTGGAAACACCATATATTTT	CSASNGFSGNTIYF